The present TCR beta chain was sequenced within a study of blood T cells in healthy people across ages. Study-level findings and limits: The fall in TCR beta diversity per million T cells was roughly linear with age.

Germline V gives CDR1 DFQATT, CDR2 SNEGSKA (reference sequence). CDR3 length: 15 amino acids. Trimming took off 3 bases at V and 11 bases at J, with 25 bases between the two ends. A minimum of 6 million PBMCs was isolated per sample. Primers used in a second PCR of about 7 to 12 cycles were a sample-barcoded 5' primer and a J-beta primer mix. TCRdb itself ran the 5' RACE reads through MiXCR, one entry per CDR3 protein. The top ten clones hold roughly 13% of a sample with 800,000 to 950,000 distinct CDR3 sequences, under 40% of them seen once. Turning to this clonotype: The antigen is undetermined.

The clonotype originates from a man between 18 and 35 years old in good health. The chain employs TRBV20-1 and TRBJ2-5; possible D gene TRBD1, 5 bases. Sequencing was done on a sample of blood. In nucleotides, the CDR3 is TGCAGTGCTAGTCTTCCCCGACAGCAGTACAATGAGCAGTACTTC. Residues: CSASLPRQQYNEQYF.